Listed here are 19 T cell receptor beta chains from one sample, sequenced in a study of regulatory T cells in long-lasting Graves disease. According to the study, TCR beta libraries were built with iRepertoire HTBI primers and CDR3-region Arm-PCR. TCRdb passed the multiplex PCR reads through MiXCR, listing each CDR3 protein once. The sample shows about 400,000 distinct CDR3 sequences, under 20% of them seen only once. Stated time point: newly diagnosed GD, antithyroid drugs for less than 3 months. Extracted RNA from PBMCs served as the source of the TCR library. These sequences were also reported in another study, on T cells in Graves' hyperthyroidism and ophthalmopathy.

This specimen consisted of peripheral blood mononuclear cells (PBMCs), obtained at new diagnosis, from a patient treated with antithyroid drugs. These receptors all stem from a woman between 18 and 30 years old with Graves disease.

Ten or more counts support this clonotype. The rearrangement uses TRBV28 and TRBJ2-1; D gene uncertain. The germline V gene has CDR1 MDHEN and CDR2 SYDVKM. This CDR3 spans 14 amino acids. V was trimmed by 6 bases and J by 7 bases, leaving 16 bases between them. The DNA of the CDR3 is TGTGCCAGCAGCCTCGGCGGTAGTCCTAATGAGCAGTTCTTC. Its protein is CASSLGGSPNEQFF.

This clonotype has at least ten counts. J is TRBJ2-2 and V is TRBV6-1, with D possibly matching TRBD2 (5 bases). The CDR3 has 15 residues. V gave up 7 bases and J gave up 4 bases, with 16 bases separating them. Germline CDR1 reads MNHNS; CDR2 reads SASEGT. CDR3 nucleotides: TGTGCCAGCAAACGCTCAGTTCGGGGCACCGGGGAGCTGTTTTTT. As protein: CASKRSVRGTGELFF.

This clonotype occurred many times. J is TRBJ1-2 and V is TRBV28, with D uncertain. Trimming took 6 bases from V and 2 from J, leaving 19 bases between them. In germline, CDR1 is MDHEN, CDR2 SYDVKM. The CDR3 has 16 residues. CDR3 in DNA: TGTGCCAGCAGCCCCCTTCCTCCAGTTTGGAACTATGGCTACACCTTC. It encodes CASSPLPPVWNYGYTF.

This sequence joins TRBV7-6 and TRBJ2-1; 8 bases are shared with TRBD1. V shed 5 bases, J shed 5 bases, and the junction held 5 bases outside the gene matches. In germline, CDR1 is SGHVS, CDR2 FNYEAQ. The CDR3 sequence is 14 residues long. Written as DNA, the CDR3 is TGTGCCAGCAGCCCCCAGGGGGCCAACAATGAGCAGTTCTTC. Translation gives CASSPQGANNEQFF.

This clonotype was observed many times. The chain is built from TRBV28 and TRBJ1-5; D not certain. Looked up from germline, CDR1 is MDHEN and CDR2 is SYDVKM. The germline V and J ends were trimmed by 6 bases and 2 bases, with 11 bases remaining between them. The CDR3 has 14 amino acids. The CDR3 sequence: CASSSPGGNQPQHF. The DNA for the CDR3 is TGTGCCAGCAGCTCTCCTGGTGGCAATCAGCCCCAGCATTTT.

This clonotype was observed at least ten times. V gene TRBV7-3 combines with J gene TRBJ2-2; possible D gene TRBD1, 6 bases. V lost 4 bases and J 1 base, leaving 13 bases between the germline ends. The germline V gene encodes CDR1 SGHTA and CDR2 FQGTGA. The CDR3 consists of 16 residues. Here the CDR3 DNA reads TGTGCCAGCAGCTCAACCGGGACAATGAACACCGGGGAGCTGTTTTTT. It codes for CASSSTGTMNTGELFF. The full variable domain, with the rest looked up from reference TRBV7-3 and TRBJ2-2, is GAGVSQTPSNKVTEKGKYVELRCDPISGHTALYWYRQSLGQGPEFLIYFQGTGAADDSGLPNDRFFAVRPEGSVSTLKIQRTERGDSAVYLCASSSTGTMNTGELFFGEGSRLTVL.

The chain links TRBV11-2 to TRBJ1-3, with 9 bases identical to TRBD1. Germline CDR1 SGHAT, CDR2 FQNNGV. The trim removed 4 bases at V and 6 bases at J, leaving 13 bases unmatched. CDR3 size: 17 residues. CDR3 nucleotides: TGTGCCAGCAGCTCTGGGACAGGGCGCTTTGGGGAAAACACCATATATTTT. This gives the protein CASSSGTGRFGENTIYF.

This clonotype turned up a few times. An end of the junction does not agree with germline; a read error may underlie this. The chain is built from TRBV4-1 and TRBJ2-2; D unclear. Germline V gene sequence: CDR1 MGHRA, CDR2 YSYEKL. This CDR3 contains 12 residues. The CDR3 coding sequence is TGTGCCAGCAGCCAAGTGTCTGGGGAGCTGTTTTTT. The encoded protein is CASSQVSGELFF.

V and J are TRBV19 and TRBJ2-2; possible D gene TRBD2, 6 bases. The CDR3 extends over 15 amino acids. Per the germline V gene, CDR1 is LNHDA and CDR2 is SQIVND (reference sequence). V lost 3 bases and J lost 4, with 12 bases in between. The CDR3 sequence is CASSIISGRTGELFF. In nucleotides, the CDR3 is TGTGCCAGTAGTATTATAAGCGGGCGCACCGGGGAGCTGTTTTTT.

Ten or more counts support this clonotype. The V call is TRBV28, the J call TRBJ2-3; 8 positions match TRBD2. The V and J ends lost 6 bases and 3 bases, in that order; junction bases with no gene match: 8. CDR3 length equals 15 residues. CDR1 is MDHEN, CDR2 SYDVKM, per germline. This CDR3 is CASSRGLAVTDTQYF. The CDR3 bases are TGTGCCAGCAGCCGAGGACTAGCCGTGACAGATACGCAGTATTTT. Looking up the rest from reference TRBV28 and TRBJ2-3 gives the full variable domain: DVKVTQSSRYLVKRTGEKVFLECVQDMDHENMFWYRQDPGLGLRLIYFSYDVKMKEKGDIPEGYSVSREKKERFSLILESASTNQTSMYLCASSRGLAVTDTQYFGPGTRLTVL.

This clonotype was seen only a few times. The chain links TRBV10-3 to TRBJ2-7; 9 bases match TRBD2. V gave up 0 bases and J gave up 0 bases; unmatched junction bases: 9. This CDR3 contains 18 residues. Germline V gene data show CDR1 as ENHRY and CDR2 as SYGVKD. CDR3 amino acids: CAISESERGAASSYEQYF. CDR3 sequence (DNA): TGTGCCATCAGTGAGTCGGAGCGGGGGGCCGCAAGCTCCTACGAGCAGTACTTC.

This clonotype occurred many times. V gene TRBV5-1 combines with J gene TRBJ2-2, with 10 bases that match TRBD2. V gave up 1 base and J gave up 7 bases; unmatched junction bases: 4. The CDR3 sequence is 15 residues long. Germline V gene lookup returns CDR1 SGHRS and CDR2 YFSETQ. The CDR3 DNA follows: TGCGCCAGCAGCTTGACTAGCGGGACCGTCGGGGAGCTGTTTTTT. Amino acids: CASSLTSGTVGELFF.

This clonotype was seen many times. This chain links TRBV11-2 with TRBJ2-4, with D possibly being TRBD1 (5 bases). CDR1 is SGHAT and CDR2 is FQNNGV in the germline V gene. Trimming shortened V by 5 bases and J by 2 bases, and 16 bases separated the two germline ends. The CDR3 is 16 residues long. CDR3 bases: TGTGCCAGCAGCCACACGGTTCAGGGATCCAAAAACATTCAGTACTTC. Translated: CASSHTVQGSKNIQYF.

Only a few counts were recorded for this clonotype. V gene TRBV9 combines with J gene TRBJ1-3; 7 bases line up with TRBD1. This CDR3 has 14 amino acids. V lost 5 bases and J lost 2; bases outside the gene matches: 4. Germline CDR1 SGDLS, CDR2 YYNGEE. The CDR3 region is CASSRDRAGNTIYF. The CDR3 coding sequence is TGTGCCAGCAGTCGTGACAGGGCTGGAAACACCATATATTTT.

Of note for this clonotype: The junction does not match germline at one end; this may be a read error. The rearrangement links TRBV4-1 to TRBJ1-2; D is perhaps TRBD1 (6 bases). This CDR3 has 16 amino acids. Germline CDR1 and CDR2: MGHRA and YSYEKL. In DNA, the CDR3 is TGTGCCAGCAGCCCTAGGGGGGGGGGGCAGGGCTATGGCTACACCTTC. It yields the protein CASSPRGGGQGYGYTF.

The V and J genes are TRBV10-3 and TRBJ1-6; D perhaps matches TRBD1 (6 bases). CDR3 size: 13 residues. V lost 11 bases and J lost 4, with 12 bases in between. CDR1 and CDR2 from the germline V gene are ENHRY and SYGVKD. DNA of the CDR3: TGTGCCGCGCAGGGGACTTATAATTCACCCCTCCACTTT. Residues: CAAQGTYNSPLHF.

Notes on this clonotype: The conserved phenylalanine or tryptophan is not found at the CDR3 terminus, so this likely reflects a read error. The genes are TRBV29-1 and TRBJ1-2; 7 nucleotides align to TRBD1. V trimming: 7 bases; J trimming: 7 bases; junction bases outside the gene matches: 6. Germline loops: CDR1 SQVTM, CDR2 ANQGSEA. The CDR3 loop spans 11 amino acids. The CDR3 DNA is TGCAGCGGCTTCACAGGGGCTGGCTACACCCTC. Protein product: CSGFTGAGYTL.

This chain links TRBV6-5 with TRBJ2-1; D remains unclear. The CDR3 loop spans 13 amino acids. Trimming took 3 bases from V and 6 from J, leaving 9 bases between them. Germline CDR1 is MNHEY and CDR2 is SVGAGI. The DNA for the CDR3 is TGTGCCAGCAGTTATCCGAACAGCAATGAGCAGTTCTTC. Translated: CASSYPNSNEQFF.

This clonotype appeared a few times. This sequence joins TRBV28 and TRBJ1-5; TRBD1 aligns across 8 bases. The V and J ends lost 4 bases and 9 bases, in that order; junction bases with no gene match: 5. Germline loops: CDR1 MDHEN, CDR2 SYDVKM. This CDR3 spans 13 amino acids. CDR3 in DNA: TGTGCCAGCAGTTCCAGGGGGCGGCGGCCCCAGCATTTT. Residues: CASSSRGRRPQHF.